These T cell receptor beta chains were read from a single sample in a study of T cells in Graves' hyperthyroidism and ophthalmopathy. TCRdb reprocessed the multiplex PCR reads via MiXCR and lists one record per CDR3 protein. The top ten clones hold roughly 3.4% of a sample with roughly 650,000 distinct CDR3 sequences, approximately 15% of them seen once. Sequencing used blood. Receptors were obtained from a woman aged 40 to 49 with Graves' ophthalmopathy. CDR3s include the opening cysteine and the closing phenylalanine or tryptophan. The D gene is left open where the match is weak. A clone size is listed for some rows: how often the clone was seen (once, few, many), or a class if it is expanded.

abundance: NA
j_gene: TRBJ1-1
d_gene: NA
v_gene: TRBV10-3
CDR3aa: CAISEPQAKNTEAFF
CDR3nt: TGTGCCATCAGTGAGCCACAGGCGAAGAACACTGAAGCTTTCTTT

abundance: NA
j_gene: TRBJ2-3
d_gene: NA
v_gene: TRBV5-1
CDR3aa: CASSLFGPTNLASTDTQYF
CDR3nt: TGCGCCAGCAGCTTGTTTGGACCAACGAACCTAGCAAGCACAGATACGCAGTATTTT

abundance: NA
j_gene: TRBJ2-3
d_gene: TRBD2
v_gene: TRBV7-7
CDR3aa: CASSKGLAGGGDTQYF
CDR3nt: TGTGCTAGCAGCAAGGGACTAGCGGGAGGAGGAGATACGCAGTATTTT

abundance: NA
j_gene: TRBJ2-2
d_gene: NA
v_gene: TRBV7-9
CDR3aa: CASSLSRADGELFF
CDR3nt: TGTGCCAGCAGCTTATCCCGGGCGGACGGGGAGCTGTTTTTT

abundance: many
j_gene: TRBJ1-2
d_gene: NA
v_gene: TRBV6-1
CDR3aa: CASSEEDSTSEVYGYTF
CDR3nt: TGTGCCAGCAGTGAAGAGGATTCGACATCGGAGGTCTATGGCTACACCTTC

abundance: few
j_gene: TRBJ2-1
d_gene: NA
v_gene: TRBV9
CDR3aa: CASSVGRGAIYNEQFF
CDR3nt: TGTGCCAGCAGCGTAGGCCGGGGGGCCATCTACAATGAGCAGTTCTTC

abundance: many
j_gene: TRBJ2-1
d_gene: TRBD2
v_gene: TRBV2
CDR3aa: CASRDYGRSYNEQFF
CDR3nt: TGTGCCAGCAGGGATTACGGGAGGAGCTACAATGAGCAGTTCTTC

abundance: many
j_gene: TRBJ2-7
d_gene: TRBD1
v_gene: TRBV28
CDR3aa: CASSLFGTGGNEQYF
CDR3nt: TGTGCCAGCAGTTTATTCGGGACAGGGGGGAACGAGCAGTACTTC

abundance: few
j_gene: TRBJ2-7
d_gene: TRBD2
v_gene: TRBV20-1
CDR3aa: CSVGRGPYEQYF
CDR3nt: TGCAGTGTCGGGAGGGGTCCCTACGAGCAGTACTTC

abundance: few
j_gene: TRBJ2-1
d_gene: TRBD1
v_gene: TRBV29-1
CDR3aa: CSVEGVLPGQGRYNEQFF
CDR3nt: TGCAGCGTTGAAGGAGTACTTCCCGGACAGGGGAGATACAATGAGCAGTTCTTC

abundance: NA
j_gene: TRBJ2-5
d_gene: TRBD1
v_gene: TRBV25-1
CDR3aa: CASRSPGTGKETQYF
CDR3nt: TGTGCCAGCCGCTCGCCCGGGACAGGAAAAGAGACCCAGTACTTC

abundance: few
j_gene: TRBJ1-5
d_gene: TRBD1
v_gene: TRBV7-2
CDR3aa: CASSWTGGENQPQHF
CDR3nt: TGTGCCAGCAGCTGGACAGGGGGCGAAAATCAGCCCCAGCATTTT

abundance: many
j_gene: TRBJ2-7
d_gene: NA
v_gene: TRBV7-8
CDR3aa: CASSFNRAQEQYF
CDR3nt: TGTGCCAGCAGCTTTAACAGGGCCCAAGAGCAGTACTTC

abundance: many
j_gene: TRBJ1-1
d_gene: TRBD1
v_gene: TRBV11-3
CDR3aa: CASSPLDRGNTEAFF
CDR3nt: TGTGCCAGCAGCCCACTCGACAGGGGGAACACTGAAGCTTTCTTT

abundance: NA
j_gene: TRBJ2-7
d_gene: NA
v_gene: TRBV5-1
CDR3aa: CASSLGVSTDSSYEQYF
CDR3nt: TGCGCCAGCAGCTTGGGAGTATCCACAGACAGCTCCTACGAGCAGTACTTC

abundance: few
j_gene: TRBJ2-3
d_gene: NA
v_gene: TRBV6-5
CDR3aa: CASSFATPADTQYF
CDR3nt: TGTGCCAGCAGTTTTGCGACTCCGGCAGATACGCAGTATTTT

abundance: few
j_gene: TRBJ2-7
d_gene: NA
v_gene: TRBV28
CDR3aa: CAVVSFSYEQYF
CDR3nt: TGTGCCGTCGTCAGTTTCTCCTACGAGCAGTACTTC

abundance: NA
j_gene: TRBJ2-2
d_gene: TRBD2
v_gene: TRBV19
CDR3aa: CASSIETSMAGELFF
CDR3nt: TGTGCCAGTAGTATCGAGACTAGCATGGCCGGGGAGCTGTTTTTT

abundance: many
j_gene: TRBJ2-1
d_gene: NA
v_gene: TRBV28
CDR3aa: CASSLSGGAFYNEQFF
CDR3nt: TGTGCCAGCAGTTTATCTGGCGGGGCTTTCTACAATGAGCAGTTCTTC

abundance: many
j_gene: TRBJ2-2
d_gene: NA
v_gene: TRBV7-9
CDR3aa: CASRGGRADTGELFF
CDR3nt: TGTGCCAGCAGGGGCGGCAGGGCCGACACCGGGGAGCTGTTTTTT

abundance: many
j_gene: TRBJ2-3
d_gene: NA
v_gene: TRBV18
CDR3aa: CASSPGLAPRDTQYF
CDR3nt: TGTGCCAGCTCACCAGGGCTAGCGCCTAGGGATACGCAGTATTTT

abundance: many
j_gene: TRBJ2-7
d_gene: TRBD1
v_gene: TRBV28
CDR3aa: CASSLFGTASSYEQYF
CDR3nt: TGTGCCAGCAGTTTATTCGGGACAGCGAGCTCCTACGAGCAGTACTTC

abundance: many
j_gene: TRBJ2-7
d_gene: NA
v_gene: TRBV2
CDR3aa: CASGGTTSYEQYF
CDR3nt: TGTGCCAGCGGCGGGACAACGTCCTACGAGCAGTACTTC

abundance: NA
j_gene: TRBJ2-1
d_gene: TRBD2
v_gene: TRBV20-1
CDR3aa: CSVSGESLAGVNEQFF
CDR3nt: TGCAGTGTTAGTGGAGAGAGCCTAGCGGGTGTGAATGAGCAGTTCTTC

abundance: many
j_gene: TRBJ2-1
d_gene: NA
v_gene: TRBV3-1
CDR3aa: CASSQVFNEQFF
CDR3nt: TGTGCCAGCAGCCAAGTTTTTAATGAGCAGTTCTTC

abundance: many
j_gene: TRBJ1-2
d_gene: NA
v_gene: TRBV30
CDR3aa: CAWTRVSPYGYTF
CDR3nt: TGTGCCTGGACCAGGGTCTCCCCCTATGGCTACACCTTC

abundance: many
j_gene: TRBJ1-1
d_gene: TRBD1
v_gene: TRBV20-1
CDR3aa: CSARTTGGSLGNTEAFF
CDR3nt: TGCAGTGCTAGAACGACAGGGGGATCATTGGGGAACACTGAAGCTTTCTTT

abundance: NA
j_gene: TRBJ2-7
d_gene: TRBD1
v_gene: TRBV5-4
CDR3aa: CASSLDRGSSYEQYF
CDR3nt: TGTGCCAGCAGCTTGGACAGGGGATCCTCCTACGAGCAGTACTTC